These 17 T cell receptor beta chains came from one sample sequenced in a study of T-cell memory formation after mild COVID-19. Via MiXCR, TCRdb re-called the 5' RACE reads, giving one row per CDR3 protein. The data show tens of thousands of distinct CDR3 sequences, about 21% seen once. The source material was PBMCs or a T cell subset sorted from them (not recorded which). These receptors came from an adult who had mild COVID-19 (a few samples of this study predate the infection). Cell type and time point are not known.

The rearrangement joins TRBV6-5 to TRBJ2-3; D tentatively reads TRBD1 or TRBD2 (6 bases each). The V and J ends lost 9 bases and 4 bases respectively, with 23 bases between them. Germline V gene data show CDR1 as MNHEY and CDR2 as SVGAGI. The CDR3 contains 16 residues. In DNA form, the CDR3 reads TGTGCCAGTTCCCCCGGGGGCTCTACTGGACCAGATACGCAGTATTTT. Protein: CASSPGGSTGPDTQYF.

Concerning this clonotype: This may be a read error, as it is one base from a much larger clone. V is TRBV5-8 and J is TRBJ1-5; no clear D gene. The CDR3 runs to 15 residues. The germline CDR1 and CDR2 sequences are SGHTS and YDEGEE. The CDR3 DNA sequence: TGTGCCAGCAGCTTGGGGCAGAAAGTCAATCCGCCCCAGCATTTT. It translates to CASSLGQKVNPPQHF.

This clonotype was counted between two and nine times. The J gene is TRBJ1-1, the V gene TRBV7-9, with a tentative D call TRBD1 (5 bases). The germline CDR1 and CDR2 sequences are SEHNR and FQNEAQ (reference sequence). Trimming left V 3 bases short and J 2 bases short, with 13 bases between. The CDR3 is made up of 15 amino acids. CDR3 in amino acids: CASSLQGWGNTEAFF. As DNA, the CDR3 is TGTGCCAGCAGCTTGCAGGGATGGGGTAACACTGAAGCTTTCTTT.

This clonotype was detected ten times or more. This sequence joins TRBV7-9 and TRBJ2-1; 13 nucleotides match TRBD2. The V gene's germline CDR1 is SEHNR and CDR2 FQNEAQ (reference sequence). After removal of 3 bases from V and 5 bases from J, the junction contained 10 bases not matched to a gene. The CDR3 totals 18 residues. The CDR3 reads CASSFGLAGAQTNNEQFF. CDR3 in DNA: TGTGCCAGCAGCTTCGGACTAGCGGGAGCCCAGACAAACAATGAGCAGTTCTTC.

This clonotype has at least ten counts. The chain uses TRBV20-1 and TRBJ2-4; TRBD2 aligns across 9 bases. CDR1 is DFQATT and CDR2 is SNEGSKA in the germline V gene (reference sequence). V shed 6 bases and J 2 bases; nucleotides not matched to a gene: 5. This CDR3 contains 14 residues. CDR3 protein: CSAEGTSPKNIQYF. CDR3 nucleotides: TGCAGTGCCGAGGGGACTAGCCCCAAAAACATTCAGTACTTC.

This clonotype was counted ten times or more. CDR3 nucleotides: TGTGCCAGCAGTACTAGCGGGAGGGTGTTAGAGACCCAGTACTTC. It specifies CASSTSGRVLETQYF. The chain couples TRBV12-3 or TRBV12-4 to TRBJ2-5, with 13 nucleotides matching TRBD2. The junction had 4 bases not matched to a gene; V was cut back by 5 bases and J by 4 bases. CDR3 length: 15 amino acids.

The rearrangement uses TRBV29-1 and TRBJ2-7; 10 bases fit TRBD2. The trim removed 6 bases at V and 2 bases at J, leaving 4 bases unmatched. The CDR3 extends over 13 amino acids. CDR1 SQVTM and CDR2 ANQGSEA come from the germline V gene. The CDR3 sequence is CSVLAGVPYEQYF. The CDR3 DNA follows: TGCAGCGTCCTAGCGGGAGTCCCCTACGAGCAGTACTTC.

This clonotype appeared a few times. This sequence joins TRBV7-3 and TRBJ1-1, with TRBD1 as a possible D gene (6 bases). Germline CDR1 and CDR2: SGHTA and FQGTGA. V was cut by 5 bases and J by 1 base, with 8 bases left in between. This CDR3 region has 13 residues. The CDR3 spells CASSEGGNTEAFF. The CDR3 DNA reads as TGTGCCAGCAGCGAAGGGGGGAACACTGAAGCTTTCTTT.

This clonotype occurred many times. The V gene is TRBV24-1, the J gene TRBJ2-2; 9 bases match TRBD1. The V gene's germline CDR1 is KGHDR and CDR2 SFDVKD. The CDR3 consists of 13 residues. V gave up 10 bases and J gave up 9 bases; unmatched junction bases: 8. The CDR3 loop reads CATSGTGNRELFF. Written as DNA, the CDR3 is TGTGCCACTTCCGGGACAGGGAACCGGGAGCTGTTTTTT.

The chain has TRBV7-9 and TRBJ2-1, with 8 bases fitting TRBD2. Per the germline V gene, CDR1 is SEHNR and CDR2 is FQNEAQ (reference sequence). V lost 5 bases to trimming and J lost 5 bases; unmatched junction nucleotides: 2. CDR3 length: 13 residues. CDR3 sequence reads: CASSLSGNNEQFF. The CDR3 nucleotides are TGTGCCAGCAGCCTTAGCGGGAACAATGAGCAGTTCTTC.

The J gene is TRBJ2-1, the V gene TRBV28, with TRBD2 matching 8 bases. CDR3 length: 18 residues. With V trimmed by 2 bases and J by 3 bases, 12 bases remained unmatched. Germline CDR1 MDHEN, CDR2 SYDVKM. CDR3 residues: CASSLRGQRERVYNEQFF. CDR3 sequence (DNA): TGTGCCAGCAGTTTACGGGGCCAGCGGGAGCGAGTCTACAATGAGCAGTTCTTC.

This clonotype was found a few times. This chain links TRBV2 with TRBJ1-2, with D unresolved. With 1 base removed from V and 7 bases from J, the gap between germline ends came to 10 bases. The CDR3 has 13 amino acids. Germline loops: CDR1 SNHLY, CDR2 FYNNEI. The DNA for the CDR3 is TGTGCCAGCAGTGAAGACAAACACCGTGGCTACACCTTC. This gives the protein CASSEDKHRGYTF.

At least ten counts were recorded for this clonotype. The J gene is TRBJ2-1, the V gene TRBV7-2; 14 positions agree with TRBD2. Germline trimming cut 0 bases from V and 14 bases from J; bases unmatched to any gene: 9. Germline loops: CDR1 SGHTA, CDR2 FQGNSA. The CDR3 is 16 amino acids. CDR3 loop: CASSLAGGLAGVGKFF. For the CDR3, the DNA is TGTGCCAGCAGCTTAGCGGGGGGACTAGCGGGAGTTGGAAAGTTCTTC.

Comment on this clonotype: A much larger clone lies a single base off, so this may be a read error. The chain combines TRBV12-5 with TRBJ2-1; D is possibly TRBD1 (6 bases). This CDR3 contains 14 residues. CDR1 and CDR2 (germline): LGHNT, FRNRAP. In nucleotides, the CDR3 is TGTACTAGTGGTTACATGGGACAATACAATGAGCAGTTCTTC. Protein product: CTSGYMGQYNEQFF.

This rearrangement joins TRBV20-1 to TRBJ2-7, with 12 bases that match TRBD2. The ends lost 4 bases at V and 4 bases at J; junction bases unmatched: 8. Germline V CDR1 and CDR2: DFQATT, SNEGSKA (reference sequence). The CDR3 totals 15 residues. The DNA of the CDR3 is TGCAGTGCTACCGCCTCTAGCGGGAGGGGGTACGAGCAGTACTTC. Residues: CSATASSGRGYEQYF.

This clonotype has at least ten counts. This chain uses TRBV7-9 with TRBJ2-1, with 7 bases that match TRBD1. Losses at the gene ends were 2 bases for V and 4 bases for J; bases not matched to a gene: 5. The CDR3 contains 15 residues. Germline loops: CDR1 SEHNR, CDR2 FQNEAQ (reference sequence). The CDR3 loop reads CASSLLQGRYNEQFF. The CDR3 nucleotides read TGTGCCAGCAGCTTATTACAGGGGCGGTACAATGAGCAGTTCTTC.

Many counts were recorded for this clonotype. This chain joins TRBV5-1 and TRBJ2-2; 10 positions agree with TRBD2. The V gene end was trimmed by 4 bases and the J gene end by 9 bases; junction bases not matched to a gene: 6. CDR1 is SGHRS and CDR2 is YFSETQ in the germline V gene. The CDR3 consists of 14 residues. The CDR3 loop is CASSETLAGRELFF. CDR3 in DNA: TGCGCCAGCAGCGAGACACTAGCGGGGAGGGAGCTGTTTTTT.